The 6 T cell receptor beta chains reported below all come from one sample, sequenced in a study of cytomegalovirus exposure and HLA in healthy donors. Produced via immunoSEQ multiplex PCR; TCRdb's table is partial and in-frame only. The sample contains around 60,000 clones, 85% to 95% of which appear only once. The sequenced material came from PBMCs. The receptors were gathered from a woman aged 18-29 years in good health and CMV-seropositive.

Here the CDR3 reads CASSPGRTRYNEQFF. The CDR3 region has the DNA TGTGCCAGCAGCCCGGGGAGGACCCGCTACAATGAGCAGTTCTTC. This chain links TRBV28 with TRBJ2-1, with a weak D call TRBD2 (6 bases). Trimming left V 6 bases short and J 3 bases short, with 15 bases between. This CDR3 comprises 15 residues. The germline V gene encodes CDR1 MDHEN and CDR2 SYDVKM.

This rearrangement joins TRBV2 to TRBJ2-5; 11 positions match TRBD2. With 3 bases clipped from V and 5 bases from J, the junction kept 11 bases outside the gene matches. CDR1 and CDR2 from the germline V gene are SNHLY and FYNNEI. The length of the CDR3 is 17 residues. DNA for the CDR3: TGTGCCAGCAGTGACGGGTTAGCGGGGGGGACTTGGGAGACCCAGTACTTC. This translates into CASSDGLAGGTWETQYF.

The rearrangement uses TRBV15 and TRBJ2-1; TRBD2 matches at 8 bases. From germline, CDR1 is LNHNV and CDR2 YYDKDF (reference sequence). The trim removed 5 bases at V and 9 bases at J, leaving 9 bases unmatched. The CDR3 contains 14 residues. The CDR3 DNA reads TGTGCCACCAGCGGGCTAGCGGGTGGGTCTGAGCAGTTCTTC. Its translation: CATSGLAGGSEQFF.

The V gene is TRBV2, the J gene TRBJ2-2, with 8 bases matching TRBD1. J lost 0 bases, V lost 8 bases, and 14 bases had no gene match. This CDR3 contains 18 residues. The germline V gene encodes CDR1 SNHLY and CDR2 FYNNEI. CDR3 coding DNA: TGTGCCAGCTGGGTCAGGGGGCGCCCCGAATCGAACACCGGGGAGCTGTTTTTT. Its translation is CASWVRGRPESNTGELFF.

The genes are TRBV19 and TRBJ2-7; TRBD2 might be the D (6 bases). Trimming shortened V by 6 bases and J by 3 bases, and 6 bases separated the two germline ends. Germline V gives CDR1 LNHDA, CDR2 SQIVND (reference sequence). The CDR3 has 11 amino acids. CDR3 in amino acids: CASRGGYEQYF. The CDR3 DNA reads as TGTGCCAGTAGGGGGGGCTACGAGCAGTACTTC.

The rearrangement uses TRBV9 and TRBJ1-5; D gene unclear. Between the trimmed V and J ends, which lost 5 bases and 2 bases, there was a span of 11 bases. From germline, CDR1 is SGDLS and CDR2 YYNGEE. The CDR3 has 14 amino acids. Here the CDR3 DNA reads TGTGCCAGCAGGTTCGGGGTGGGCAATCAGCCCCAGCATTTT. Its protein product is CASRFGVGNQPQHF.